These 11 T cell receptor beta chains were all obtained from the same sample, sequenced in a study of CD8+ T cells in alopecia areata. RNA was isolated and reverse transcribed to cDNA, the sequencing template. Libraries were prepared by immunoSEQ multiplex PCR; TCRdb keeps only in-frame clonotypes and omits some of them. Counted here are 100,000 to 150,000 clones, about 49% occurring once; the ten biggest clones make up around 20%. This material consisted of CD8+ T cells sorted from blood, taken at week 0. The receptors stem from a human donor with alopecia areata.

This clone has just a few counts. The genes are TRBV7-8 and TRBJ1-5; the match to TRBD1 covers 7 bases. The germline V gene has CDR1 SGHVS and CDR2 FQNEAQ. The CDR3 loop spans 17 amino acids. J lost 3 bases, V lost 3 bases, and 11 bases had no gene match. Here the CDR3 DNA reads TGTGCCAGCAGCTTGAGACAGGGCTTAAGCCCCAATCAGCCCCAGCATTTT. This translates into CASSLRQGLSPNQPQHF.

This clone was counted a few times. This chain joins TRBV5-6 and TRBJ1-1; D call uncertain. This CDR3 has 16 amino acids. Deletions cut 1 base from V and 0 bases from J, with 13 bases between. CDR1 and CDR2 from the germline V gene are SGHDT and YYEEEE. The CDR3 loop is CASSLYGEEMNTEAFF. The CDR3 DNA is TGTGCCAGCAGCTTGTATGGGGAAGAGATGAACACTGAAGCTTTCTTT.

CDR3 amino acids: CAFGQGAWREQYF. The CDR3 DNA is TGTGCTTTCGGACAGGGGGCTTGGCGGGAGCAGTACTTC. The chain is built from TRBV30 and TRBJ2-7; the match to TRBD1 covers 11 bases. This CDR3 is built from 13 residues. Germline V gives CDR1 GTSNPN, CDR2 SVGIG (reference sequence).

This clone turned up a few times. The chain uses TRBV7-9 and TRBJ1-1; D not resolved. V lost 1 base and J 6 bases, leaving 6 bases between the germline ends. Germline CDR1 reads SEHNR; CDR2 reads FQNEAQ (reference sequence). The CDR3 sequence is 12 residues long. The CDR3 coding sequence is TGTGCCAGCAGCTTAGTAAACCCTGAAGCTTTCTTT. This encodes CASSLVNPEAFF. The complete variable domain, with remaining parts taken from reference TRBV7-9 and TRBJ1-1, reads DTGVSQNPRHKITKRGQNVTFRCDPISEHNRLYWYRQTLGQGPEFLTYFQNEAQLEKSRLLSDRFSAERPKGSFSTLEIQRTEQGDSAMYLCASSLVNPEAFFGQGTRLTVV.

V and J are TRBV4-3 and TRBJ2-6; TRBD2 matches at 8 bases. V dropped 0 bases and J dropped 2; count of bases not matched to a gene: 0. The V gene's germline CDR1 is LGHNA and CDR2 YSLEER. The CDR3 totals 16 residues. As DNA, the CDR3 is TGCGCCAGCAGCCAAGACGGGGGGGCTGGGGCCAACGTCCTGACTTTC. Its translation is CASSQDGGAGANVLTF.

The chain links TRBV6-1 to TRBJ2-3, with 12 bases that match TRBD1. The CDR3 is 16 amino acids. Germline V CDR1 and CDR2: MNHNS, SASEGT. The J segment lost 6 bases and the V segment lost 3 bases, leaving 7 bases of the junction unmatched. This CDR3 is CASSDLRDRGLDTQYF. CDR3 nucleotides: TGTGCCAGCAGTGACCTCCGGGACAGGGGGCTCGATACGCAGTATTTT.

The chain is built from TRBV10-3 and TRBJ2-5; 7 bases fit TRBD1. V shed 4 bases and J 5 bases; nucleotides not matched to a gene: 7. This CDR3 has 14 amino acids. The germline V gene encodes CDR1 ENHRY and CDR2 SYGVKD. The CDR3 DNA sequence: TGTGCCATCAGTGCAAGGGGGCCCTCCGAGACCCAGTACTTC. This sequence encodes CAISARGPSETQYF.

This chain joins TRBV6-5 and TRBJ2-7, with 11 bases aligning to TRBD1. This CDR3 has 16 amino acids. After removal of 0 bases from V and 3 bases from J, the junction contained 4 bases not matched to a gene. The germline gives CDR1 MNHEY, CDR2 SVGAGI. The CDR3 DNA follows: TGTGCCAGCAGTTACTCAGGACAGGGGGCTTTCTACGAGCAGTACTTC. Translating it yields CASSYSGQGAFYEQYF.

This chain connects TRBV6-5 to TRBJ2-7; D gene uncertain. V lost 3 bases and J 1 base, leaving 10 bases between the germline ends. CDR3 length: 14 amino acids. Germline V gives CDR1 MNHEY, CDR2 SVGAGI. CDR3 DNA sequence: TGTGCCAGCAGTTATTTGGACGGTTCCTACGAGCAGTACTTC. This gives the protein CASSYLDGSYEQYF.

The V gene is TRBV5-1, the J gene TRBJ2-7, with D possibly matching TRBD1 (6 bases). Germline CDR1 and CDR2: SGHRS and YFSETQ. The germline V and J ends were trimmed by 4 bases and 3 bases, with 20 bases remaining between them. The CDR3 extends over 16 amino acids. The CDR3 is CASSPGFDRQLYEQYF. DNA of the CDR3: TGCGCCAGCAGCCCAGGCTTCGACAGGCAGCTCTACGAGCAGTACTTC. Using reference TRBV5-1 and TRBJ2-7 for the parts outside the CDR3, the full variable domain is KAGVTQTPRYLIKTRGQQVTLSCSPISGHRSVSWYQQTPGQGLQFLFEYFSETQRNKGNFPGRFSGRQFSNSRSEMNVSTLELGDSALYLCASSPGFDRQLYEQYFGPGTRLTVT.

The sample holds a few counts of this clone. The V and J genes are TRBV19 and TRBJ2-4; TRBD1 matches 8 bases. J was trimmed by 8 bases and V by 6 bases; bases with no gene match: 6. CDR1 and CDR2 from the germline V gene are LNHDA and SQIVND (reference sequence). This CDR3 is built from 13 residues. The CDR3 sequence: CASSRGLWDIQYF. CDR3 DNA: TGTGCCAGTAGCAGGGGGCTTTGGGACATTCAGTACTTC.